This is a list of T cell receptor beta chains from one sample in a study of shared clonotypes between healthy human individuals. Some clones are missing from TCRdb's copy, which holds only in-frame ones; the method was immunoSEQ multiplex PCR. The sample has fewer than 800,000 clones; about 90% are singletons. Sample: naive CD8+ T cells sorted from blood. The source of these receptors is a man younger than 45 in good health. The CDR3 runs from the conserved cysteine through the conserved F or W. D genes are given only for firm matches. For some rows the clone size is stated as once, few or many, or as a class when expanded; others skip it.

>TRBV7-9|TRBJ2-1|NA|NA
CASSLEVSYNEQFF
TGTGCCAGCAGCTTAGAGGTATCCTACAATGAGCAGTTCTTC
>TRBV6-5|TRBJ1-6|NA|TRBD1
CASSHRTGPSPLHF
TGTGCCAGCAGTCACCGGACAGGTCCCTCACCCCTCCACTTT
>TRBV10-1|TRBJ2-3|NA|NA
CASSDDKGKASTDTQYF
TGCGCCAGCAGTGACGACAAGGGGAAGGCTAGCACAGATACGCAGTATTTT
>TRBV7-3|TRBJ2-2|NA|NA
CASSPVGRELFF
TGTGCCAGCAGCCCTGTGGGAAGGGAGCTGTTTTTT
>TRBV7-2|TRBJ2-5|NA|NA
CASSQIFNQETQYF
TGTGCCAGCAGCCAAATCTTCAACCAAGAGACCCAGTACTTC
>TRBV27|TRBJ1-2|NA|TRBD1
CASSVSSGGYGYTF
TGTGCCAGCAGCGTCAGCTCAGGGGGCTATGGCTACACCTTC
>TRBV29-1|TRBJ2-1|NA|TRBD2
CSVEGLAGDAYNEQFF
TGCAGCGTTGAGGGCTTAGCGGGAGATGCCTACAATGAGCAGTTCTTC
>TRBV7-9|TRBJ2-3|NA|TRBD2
CASSWGLLERTDTQYF
TGTGCCAGCAGCTGGGGACTACTCGAACGCACAGATACGCAGTATTTT
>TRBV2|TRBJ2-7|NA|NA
CASMTRDGSYEQYF
TGTGCCAGCATGACCCGGGACGGATCCTACGAGCAGTACTTC
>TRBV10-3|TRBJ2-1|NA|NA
CATGTEHIGEQFF
TGTGCCACCGGGACCGAGCACATCGGTGAGCAGTTCTTC
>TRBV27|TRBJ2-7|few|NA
CASSFTGRTYEQYF
TGTGCCAGCAGCTTTACTGGCAGGACCTACGAGCAGTACTTC
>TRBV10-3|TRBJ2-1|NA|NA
CAISVEMSPYNEQFF
TGTGCCATCAGTGTTGAGATGAGTCCTTACAATGAGCAGTTCTTC
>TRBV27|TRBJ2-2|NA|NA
CASSLGVAEYTGELFF
TGTGCCAGCAGTTTGGGGGTAGCGGAGTACACCGGGGAGCTGTTTTTT
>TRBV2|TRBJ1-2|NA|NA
CASTGWGFGYTF
TGTGCCAGCACAGGGTGGGGTTTTGGCTACACCTTC
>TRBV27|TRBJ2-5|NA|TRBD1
CASKNRDREGETQYF
TGTGCCAGCAAGAACCGGGACAGGGAAGGAGAGACCCAGTACTTC
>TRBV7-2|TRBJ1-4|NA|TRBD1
CASSYAGTGDEKLFF
TGTGCCAGCAGCTACGCCGGGACAGGGGATGAAAAACTGTTTTTT
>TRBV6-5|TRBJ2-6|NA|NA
CASRGAYGANVLTF
TGTGCCAGCAGGGGGGCGTACGGGGCCAACGTCCTGACTTTC
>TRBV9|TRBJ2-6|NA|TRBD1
CARTGGAPGANVLTF
TGTGCCAGGACAGGGGGCGCCCCTGGGGCCAACGTCCTGACTTTC
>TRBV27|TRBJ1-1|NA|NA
CASGGAGLNTEAFF
TGTGCCAGCGGAGGCGCTGGATTGAACACTGAAGCTTTCTTT
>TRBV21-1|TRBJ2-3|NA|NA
CASSKEQGPTSTDTQYF
TGTGCCAGCAGCAAAGAGCAGGGACCCACTAGCACAGATACGCAGTATTTT
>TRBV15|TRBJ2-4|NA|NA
CATSSRTAAKNIQYF
TGTGCCACCAGCAGCAGGACTGCAGCCAAAAACATTCAGTACTTC
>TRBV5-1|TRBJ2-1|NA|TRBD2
CASSFLPTSRERSDEQFF
TGCGCCAGCAGCTTCCTCCCAACCTCGCGGGAGAGATCGGATGAGCAGTTCTTC
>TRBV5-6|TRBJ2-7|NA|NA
CASSLDSREYF
TGTGCCAGCAGCTTGGACAGTAGGGAGTACTTC
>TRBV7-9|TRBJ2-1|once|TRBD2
CASSSGLKKTEQFF
TGTGCCAGCAGCTCGGGACTAAAGAAAACGGAGCAGTTCTTC
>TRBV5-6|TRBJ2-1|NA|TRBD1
CASSLVGGTVNNEQFF
TGTGCCAGCAGCTTGGTTGGTGGGACAGTTAACAATGAGCAGTTCTTC
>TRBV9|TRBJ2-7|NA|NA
CASSVGQAPHEQYF
TGTGCCAGCAGCGTCGGGCAGGCCCCCCACGAGCAGTACTTC
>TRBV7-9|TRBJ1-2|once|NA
CASNPAWGDGYTF
TGTGCCAGCAACCCCGCATGGGGGGATGGCTACACCTTC
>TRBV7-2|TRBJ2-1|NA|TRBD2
CASSNPGLAGGNEQFF
TGTGCCAGCAGCAATCCCGGACTAGCGGGAGGAAATGAGCAGTTCTTC
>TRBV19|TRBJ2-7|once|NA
CASSNDPPGHEQYF
TGTGCCAGTAGTAACGACCCCCCGGGCCACGAGCAGTACTTC
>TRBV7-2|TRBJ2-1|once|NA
CASSLGDATMEQFF
TGTGCCAGCAGCTTAGGTGACGCAACTATGGAGCAGTTCTTC
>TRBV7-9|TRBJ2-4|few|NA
CASSTGYPNIQYF
TGTGCCAGCAGCACCGGGTACCCGAACATTCAGTACTTC
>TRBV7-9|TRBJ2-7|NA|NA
CASSFPGPLSYEQYF
TGTGCCAGCAGCTTCCCGGGACCCCTCTCCTACGAGCAGTACTTC
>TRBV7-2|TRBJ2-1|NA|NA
CASSLRNHRDNEQFF
TGTGCCAGCAGCCTACGAAACCACAGGGACAATGAGCAGTTCTTC
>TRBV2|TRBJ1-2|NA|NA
CASVRTEGSLANYGYTF
TGTGCCAGCGTTCGGACGGAGGGTTCTTTAGCTAACTATGGCTACACCTTC
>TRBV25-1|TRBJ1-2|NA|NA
CASSVAGAGYTF
TGTGCCAGCAGTGTCGCAGGGGCCGGCTACACCTTC
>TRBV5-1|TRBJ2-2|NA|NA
CASSLEGSRNTGELFF
TGCGCCAGCAGCTTAGAAGGGTCGCGGAACACCGGGGAGCTGTTTTTT
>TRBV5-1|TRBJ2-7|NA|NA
CASSFSTAYEQYF
TGCGCCAGCAGCTTTTCCACTGCCTACGAGCAGTACTTC
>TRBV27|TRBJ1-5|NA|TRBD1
CASSLTGSSQPQHF
TGTGCCAGCAGCCTGACAGGGAGCAGTCAGCCCCAGCATTTT
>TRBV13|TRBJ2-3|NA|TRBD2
CASSSRGLAGTYTDTQYF
TGTGCCAGCAGCTCTCGGGGACTAGCGGGGACCTACACAGATACGCAGTATTTT
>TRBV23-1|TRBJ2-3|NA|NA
CASSQGWLTDTQYF
TGCGCCAGCAGTCAAGGTTGGTTAACAGATACGCAGTATTTT
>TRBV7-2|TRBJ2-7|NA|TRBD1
CASSYQTGAEQYF
TGTGCCAGCAGCTATCAGACAGGGGCCGAGCAGTACTTC
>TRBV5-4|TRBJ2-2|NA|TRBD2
CASSSPPSGRYTGELFF
TGTGCCAGCAGCTCACCCCCTAGCGGGAGGTACACCGGGGAGCTGTTTTTT
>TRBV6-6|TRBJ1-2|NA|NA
CASSSKGLSNYGYTF
TGTGCCAGCAGTTCAAAGGGGCTTTCTAACTATGGCTACACCTTC